The subject of this entry is one T cell receptor beta chain. These data originate in a study of technical replicates of blood from several donors. Method: immunoSEQ multiplex PCR; TCRdb's copy keeps in-frame clones and lacks some. The repertoire includes around 70,000 clones, about 97% of them detected once, and approximately 0.28% sits in the top ten. The CDR3 covers 12 residues. V lost 4 bases and J lost 3, with 6 bases in between. Germline CDR1 KGHSH, CDR2 LQKENI. The material sequenced was T cells isolated from PBMCs. This rearrangement joins TRBV18 to TRBJ1-1; D may be TRBD1 (6 bases). The origin of this receptor is a human donor in good health. The chain's CDR3 is CASSQGDTEAFF. CDR3 sequence (DNA): TGTGCCAGCTCACAGGGGGACACTGAAGCTTTCTTT.